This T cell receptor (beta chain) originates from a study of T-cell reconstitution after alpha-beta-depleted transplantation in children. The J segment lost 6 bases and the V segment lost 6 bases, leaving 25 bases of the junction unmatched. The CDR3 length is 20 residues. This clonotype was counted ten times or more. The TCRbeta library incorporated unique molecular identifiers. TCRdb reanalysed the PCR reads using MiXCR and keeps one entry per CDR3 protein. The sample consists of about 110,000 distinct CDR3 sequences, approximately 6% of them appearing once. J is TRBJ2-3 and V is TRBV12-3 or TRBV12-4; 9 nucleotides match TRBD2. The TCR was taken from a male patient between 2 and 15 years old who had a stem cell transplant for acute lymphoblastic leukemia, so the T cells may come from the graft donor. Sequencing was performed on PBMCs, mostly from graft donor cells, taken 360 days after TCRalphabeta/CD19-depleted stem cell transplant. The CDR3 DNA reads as TGTGCCAGCAGCGCGACAGGGAACCTAGCGGGGCATCACTTTGGGGATACGCAGTATTTT. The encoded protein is CASSATGNLAGHHFGDTQYF.